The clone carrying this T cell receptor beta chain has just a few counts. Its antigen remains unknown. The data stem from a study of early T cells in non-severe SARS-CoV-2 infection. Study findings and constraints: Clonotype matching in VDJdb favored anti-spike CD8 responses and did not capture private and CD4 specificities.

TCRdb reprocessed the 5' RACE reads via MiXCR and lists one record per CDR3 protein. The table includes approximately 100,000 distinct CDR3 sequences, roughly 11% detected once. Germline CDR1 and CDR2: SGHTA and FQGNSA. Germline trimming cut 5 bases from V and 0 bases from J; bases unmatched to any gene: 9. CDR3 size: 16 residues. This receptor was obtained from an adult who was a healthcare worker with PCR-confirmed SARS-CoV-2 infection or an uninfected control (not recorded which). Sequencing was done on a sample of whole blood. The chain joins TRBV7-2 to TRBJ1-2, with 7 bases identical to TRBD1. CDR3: CASSVVVGGSNYGYTF. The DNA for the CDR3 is TGTGCCAGCAGCGTTGTCGTAGGGGGCTCTAACTATGGCTACACCTTC.